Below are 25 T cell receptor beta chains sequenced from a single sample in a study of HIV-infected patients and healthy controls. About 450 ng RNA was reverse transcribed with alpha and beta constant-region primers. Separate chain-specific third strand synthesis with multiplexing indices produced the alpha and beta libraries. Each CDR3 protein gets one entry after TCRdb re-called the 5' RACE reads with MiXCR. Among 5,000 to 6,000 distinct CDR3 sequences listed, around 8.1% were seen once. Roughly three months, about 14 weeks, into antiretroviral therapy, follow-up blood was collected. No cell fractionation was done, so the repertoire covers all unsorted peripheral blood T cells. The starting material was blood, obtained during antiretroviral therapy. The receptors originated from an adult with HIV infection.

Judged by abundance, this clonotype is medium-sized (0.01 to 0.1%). The CDR3 reads CASSRQWSEQFF. The CDR3 DNA sequence: TGTGCCAGCTCACGGCAATGGTCTGAGCAGTTCTTC. V is TRBV6-5 and J is TRBJ2-1; D is undetermined. The germline V and J ends were trimmed by 8 bases and 9 bases, with 14 bases remaining between them. Per the germline V gene, CDR1 is MNHEY and CDR2 is SVGAGI. The CDR3 has 12 residues.

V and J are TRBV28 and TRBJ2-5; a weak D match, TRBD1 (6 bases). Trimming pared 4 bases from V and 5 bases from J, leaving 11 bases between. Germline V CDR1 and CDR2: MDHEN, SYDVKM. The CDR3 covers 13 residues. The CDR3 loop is CASSSQGLETQYF. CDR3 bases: TGTGCCAGCAGTTCCCAGGGGTTGGAGACCCAGTACTTC.

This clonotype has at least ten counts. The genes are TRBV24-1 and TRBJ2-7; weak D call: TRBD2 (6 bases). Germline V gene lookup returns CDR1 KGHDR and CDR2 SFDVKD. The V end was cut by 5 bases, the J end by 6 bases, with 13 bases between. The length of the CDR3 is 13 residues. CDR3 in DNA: TGTGCCACCAGTGGGGGAGGTGTCGGCGAGCAGTACTTC. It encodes CATSGGGVGEQYF.

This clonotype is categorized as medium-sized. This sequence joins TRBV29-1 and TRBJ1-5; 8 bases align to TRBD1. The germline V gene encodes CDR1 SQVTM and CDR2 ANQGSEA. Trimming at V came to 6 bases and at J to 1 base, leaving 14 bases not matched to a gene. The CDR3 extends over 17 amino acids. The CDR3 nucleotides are TGCAGCGTCGGGACAGGCGGCCCCTCGGGGAGCAATCAGCCCCAGCATTTT. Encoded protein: CSVGTGGPSGSNQPQHF.

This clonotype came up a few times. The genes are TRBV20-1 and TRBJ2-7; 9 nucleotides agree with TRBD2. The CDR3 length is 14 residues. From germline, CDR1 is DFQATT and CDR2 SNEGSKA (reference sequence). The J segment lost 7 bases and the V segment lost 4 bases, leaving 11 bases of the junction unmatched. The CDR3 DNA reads TGCAGTGCTATTGGTAGCGGGAGTCGGGATGAGCAGTACTTC. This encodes CSAIGSGSRDEQYF.

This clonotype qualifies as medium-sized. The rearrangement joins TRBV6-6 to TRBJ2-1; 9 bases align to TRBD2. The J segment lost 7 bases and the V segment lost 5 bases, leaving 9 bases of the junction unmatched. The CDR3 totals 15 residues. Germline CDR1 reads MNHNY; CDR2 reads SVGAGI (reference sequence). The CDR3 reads CASSRKREAGNEQFF. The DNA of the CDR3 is TGTGCCAGCAGTAGGAAGCGGGAGGCTGGGAATGAGCAGTTCTTC.

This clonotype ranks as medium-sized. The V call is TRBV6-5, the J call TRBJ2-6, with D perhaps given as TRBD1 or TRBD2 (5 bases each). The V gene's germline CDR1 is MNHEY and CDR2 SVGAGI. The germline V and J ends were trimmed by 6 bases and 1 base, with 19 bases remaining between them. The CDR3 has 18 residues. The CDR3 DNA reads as TGTGCCAGCAGCCGGGGCAGAGACGGGACGTCTGGGGCCAACGTCCTGACTTTC. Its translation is CASSRGRDGTSGANVLTF.

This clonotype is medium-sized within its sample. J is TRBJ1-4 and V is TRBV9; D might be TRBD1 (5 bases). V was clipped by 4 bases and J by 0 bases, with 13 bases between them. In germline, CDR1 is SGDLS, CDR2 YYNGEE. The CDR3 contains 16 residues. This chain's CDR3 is CASSTGRVATNEKLFF. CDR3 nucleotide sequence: TGTGCCAGCAGCACAGGACGGGTTGCAACTAATGAAAAACTGTTTTTT.

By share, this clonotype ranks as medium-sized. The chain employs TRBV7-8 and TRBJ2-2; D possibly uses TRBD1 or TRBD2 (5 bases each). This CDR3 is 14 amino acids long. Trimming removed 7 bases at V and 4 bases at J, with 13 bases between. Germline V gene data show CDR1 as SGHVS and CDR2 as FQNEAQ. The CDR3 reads CASIGQGVTGELFF. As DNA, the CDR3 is TGTGCCAGCATAGGGCAGGGAGTCACCGGGGAGCTGTTTTTT.

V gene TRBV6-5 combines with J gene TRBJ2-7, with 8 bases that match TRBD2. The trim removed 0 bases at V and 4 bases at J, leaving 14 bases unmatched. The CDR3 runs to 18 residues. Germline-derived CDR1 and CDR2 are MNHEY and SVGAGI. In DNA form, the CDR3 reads TGTGCCAGCAGTTACTCAGGACATCTAGGACTAGCTAGATACGAGCAGTACTTC. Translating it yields CASSYSGHLGLARYEQYF.

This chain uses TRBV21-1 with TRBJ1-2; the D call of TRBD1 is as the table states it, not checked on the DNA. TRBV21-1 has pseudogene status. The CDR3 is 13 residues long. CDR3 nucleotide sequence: TGTGCCAGCAGATACAGGGCTGATAGCGGCTACACCTTC. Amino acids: CASRYRADSGYTF.

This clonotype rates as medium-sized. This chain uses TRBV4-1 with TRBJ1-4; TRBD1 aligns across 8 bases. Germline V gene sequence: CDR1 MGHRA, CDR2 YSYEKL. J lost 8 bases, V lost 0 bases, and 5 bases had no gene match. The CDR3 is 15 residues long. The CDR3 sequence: CASSQEGQGVEKLFF. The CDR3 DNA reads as TGCGCCAGCAGCCAAGAAGGACAGGGTGTCGAAAAACTGTTTTTT.

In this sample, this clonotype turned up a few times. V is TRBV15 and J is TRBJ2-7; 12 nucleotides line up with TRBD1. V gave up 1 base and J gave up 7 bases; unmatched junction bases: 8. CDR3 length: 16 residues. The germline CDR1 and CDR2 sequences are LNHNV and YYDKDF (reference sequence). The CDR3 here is CATSRGSGTGGVEQYF. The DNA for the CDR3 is TGTGCCACCAGCAGAGGTTCCGGGACAGGGGGCGTTGAGCAGTACTTC. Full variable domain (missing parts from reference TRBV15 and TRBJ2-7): DAMVIQNPRYQVTQFGKPVTLSCSQTLNHNVMYWYQQKSSQAPKLLFHYYDKDFNNEADTPDNFQSRRPNTSFCFLDIRSPGLGDTAMYLCATSRGSGTGGVEQYFGPGTRLTVT.

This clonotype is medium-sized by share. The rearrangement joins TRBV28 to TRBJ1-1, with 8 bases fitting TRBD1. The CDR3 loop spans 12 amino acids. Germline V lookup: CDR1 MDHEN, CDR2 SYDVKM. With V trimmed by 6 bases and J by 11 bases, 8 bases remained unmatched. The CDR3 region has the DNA TGTGCCAGCAGGGGGACAGGAGAAACGGCTTTCTTT. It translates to CASRGTGETAFF. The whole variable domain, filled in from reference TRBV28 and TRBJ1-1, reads DVKVTQSSRYLVKRTGEKVFLECVQDMDHENMFWYRQDPGLGLRLIYFSYDVKMKEKGDIPEGYSVSREKKERFSLILESASTNQTSMYLCASRGTGETAFFGQGTRLTVV.

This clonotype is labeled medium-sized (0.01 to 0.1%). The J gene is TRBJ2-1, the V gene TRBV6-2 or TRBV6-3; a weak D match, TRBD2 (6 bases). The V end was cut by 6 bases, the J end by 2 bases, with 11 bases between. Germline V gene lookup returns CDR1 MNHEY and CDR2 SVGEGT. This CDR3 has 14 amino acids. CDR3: CASSGSVAYNEQFF. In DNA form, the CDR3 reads TGTGCCAGCAGCGGGAGTGTTGCCTACAATGAGCAGTTCTTC.

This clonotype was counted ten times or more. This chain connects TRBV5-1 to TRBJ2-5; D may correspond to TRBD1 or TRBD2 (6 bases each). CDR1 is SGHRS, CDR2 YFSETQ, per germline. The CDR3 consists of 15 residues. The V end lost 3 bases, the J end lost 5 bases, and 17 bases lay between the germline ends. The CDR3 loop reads CASSSALRGPETQYF. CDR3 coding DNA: TGCGCCAGCAGCTCCGCTTTACGGGGGCCGGAGACCCAGTACTTC.

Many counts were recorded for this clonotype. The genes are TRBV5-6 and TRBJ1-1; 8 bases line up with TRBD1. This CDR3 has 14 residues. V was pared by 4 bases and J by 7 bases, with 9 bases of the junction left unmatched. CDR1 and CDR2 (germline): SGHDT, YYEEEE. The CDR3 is CASSGPGQVVEAFF. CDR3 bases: TGTGCCAGCAGCGGGCCGGGACAGGTAGTTGAAGCTTTCTTT.

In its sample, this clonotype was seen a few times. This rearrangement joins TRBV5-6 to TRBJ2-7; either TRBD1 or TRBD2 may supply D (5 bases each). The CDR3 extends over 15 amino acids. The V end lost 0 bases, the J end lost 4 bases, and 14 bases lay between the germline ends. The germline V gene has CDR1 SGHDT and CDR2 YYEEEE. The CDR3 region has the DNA TGTGCCAGCAGCTTGGCTACTGGGGGTGGGTACGAGCAGTACTTC. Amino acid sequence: CASSLATGGGYEQYF.

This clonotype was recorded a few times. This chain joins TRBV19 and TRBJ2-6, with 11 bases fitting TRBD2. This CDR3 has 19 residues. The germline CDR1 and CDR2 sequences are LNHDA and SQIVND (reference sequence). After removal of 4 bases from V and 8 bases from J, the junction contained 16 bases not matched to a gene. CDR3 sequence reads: CASSTELAGGVFATNVLTF. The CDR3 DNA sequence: TGTGCCAGTAGTACCGAGCTAGCGGGAGGTGTGTTCGCGACCAACGTCCTGACTTTC.

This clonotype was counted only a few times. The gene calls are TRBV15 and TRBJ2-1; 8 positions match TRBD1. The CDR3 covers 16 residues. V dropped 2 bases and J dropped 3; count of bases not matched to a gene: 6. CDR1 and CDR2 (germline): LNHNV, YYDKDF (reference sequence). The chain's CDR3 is CATSRSPGTGYNEQFF. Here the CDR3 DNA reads TGTGCCACCAGCAGAAGCCCCGGGACAGGCTACAATGAGCAGTTCTTC.

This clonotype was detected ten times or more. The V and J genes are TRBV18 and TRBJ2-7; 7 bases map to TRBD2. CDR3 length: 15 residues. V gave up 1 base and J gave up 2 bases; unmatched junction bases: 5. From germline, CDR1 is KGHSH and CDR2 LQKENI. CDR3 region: CASSPQSGNTYEQYF. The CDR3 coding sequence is TGTGCCAGCTCACCACAGAGCGGGAATACCTACGAGCAGTACTTC. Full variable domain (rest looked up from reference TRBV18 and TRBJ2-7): NAGVMQNPRHLVRRRGQEARLRCSPMKGHSHVYWYRQLPEEGLKFMVYLQKENIIDESGMPKERFSAEFPKEGPSILRIQQVVRGDSAAYFCASSPQSGNTYEQYFGPGTRLTVT.

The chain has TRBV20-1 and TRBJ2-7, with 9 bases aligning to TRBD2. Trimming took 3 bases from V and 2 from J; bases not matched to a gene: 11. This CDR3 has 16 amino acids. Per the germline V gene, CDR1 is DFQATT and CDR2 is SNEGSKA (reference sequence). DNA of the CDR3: TGCAGTGCTAGCTCTTGGTCGCGGGAGGGTACCTACGAGCAGTACTTC. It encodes CSASSWSREGTYEQYF.

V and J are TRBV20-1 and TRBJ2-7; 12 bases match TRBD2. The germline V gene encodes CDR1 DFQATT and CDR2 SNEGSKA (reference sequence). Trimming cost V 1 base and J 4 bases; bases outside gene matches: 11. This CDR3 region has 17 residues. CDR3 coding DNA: TGCAGTGCTAGAGTGCCCCGGACTAGCGGGACCCAGTACGAGCAGTACTTC. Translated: CSARVPRTSGTQYEQYF.

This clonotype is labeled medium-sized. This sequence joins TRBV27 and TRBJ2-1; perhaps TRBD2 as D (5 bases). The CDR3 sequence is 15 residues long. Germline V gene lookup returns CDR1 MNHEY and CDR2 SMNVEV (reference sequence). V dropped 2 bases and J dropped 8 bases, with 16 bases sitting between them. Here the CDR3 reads CASSLALANPDEQFF. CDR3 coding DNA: TGTGCCAGCAGTTTAGCTCTAGCCAATCCGGATGAGCAGTTCTTC.

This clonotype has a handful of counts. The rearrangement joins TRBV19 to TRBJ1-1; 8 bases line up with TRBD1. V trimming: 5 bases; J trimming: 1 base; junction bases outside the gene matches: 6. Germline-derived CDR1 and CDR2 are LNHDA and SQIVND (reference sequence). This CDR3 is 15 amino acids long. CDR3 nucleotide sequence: TGTGCCAGTAGTGTCTCAGGGGGCGCGAACACTGAAGCTTTCTTT. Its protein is CASSVSGGANTEAFF.